This T cell receptor beta chain was retrieved from a study of response to subunit inactivated influenza vaccine. This clonotype was observed a few times. TCRdb re-analysed the RT-PCR reads in MiXCR, keeping a single row per CDR3 protein. This repertoire shows about 540,000 distinct CDR3 sequences, roughly 25% found once; its top ten account for around 2.8%. CDR1 and CDR2 from the germline V gene are DFQATT and SNEGSKA (reference sequence). V lost 0 bases to trimming and J lost 4 bases, with 16 bases between them. The length of the CDR3 is 16 residues. A further study also used this sample, focusing on T cells expressing NK-cell markers. As that study records: Beta-chain TCR cDNA was generated via 5'RACE template switching with UMIs. Sorting in several experiments was restricted by an anti-gamma-delta TCR antibody to alpha-beta TCR T cells. Expanded NKG2C+ T cell clones were not confirmed as HCMV-specific.

This sequence was found in a man aged 45 to 65 who received an inactivated influenza vaccine. Source: CD4+ T cells sorted from PBMCs, taken 11 to 12 days after vaccination. V and J are TRBV20-1 and TRBJ2-1, with D maybe TRBD1 (5 bases). The CDR3 nucleotides read TGCAGTGCTAGAGATCGTTCTTGGGGCACTTACAATGAGCAGTTCTTC. Amino acid sequence: CSARDRSWGTYNEQFF.